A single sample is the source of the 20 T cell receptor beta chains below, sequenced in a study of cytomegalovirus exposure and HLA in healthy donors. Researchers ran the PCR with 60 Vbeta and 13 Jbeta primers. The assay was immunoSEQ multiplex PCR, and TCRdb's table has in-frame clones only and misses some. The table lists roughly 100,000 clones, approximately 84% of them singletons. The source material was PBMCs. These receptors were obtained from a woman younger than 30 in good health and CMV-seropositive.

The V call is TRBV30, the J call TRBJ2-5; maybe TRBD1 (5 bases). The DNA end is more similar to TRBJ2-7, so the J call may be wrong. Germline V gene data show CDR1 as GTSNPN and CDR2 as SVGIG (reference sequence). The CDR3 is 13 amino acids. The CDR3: CAWQGPSSYEQYF. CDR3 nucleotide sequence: TGTGCCTGGCAGGGTCCCAGCTCCTACGAGCAGTACTTC.

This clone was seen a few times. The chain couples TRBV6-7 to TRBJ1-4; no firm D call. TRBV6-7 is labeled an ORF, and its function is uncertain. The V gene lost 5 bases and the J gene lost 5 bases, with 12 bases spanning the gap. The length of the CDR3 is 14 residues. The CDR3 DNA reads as TGTGCCAGCAGTAAGGGAGGTGGGAATGAAAAACTGTTTTTT. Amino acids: CASSKGGGNEKLFF.

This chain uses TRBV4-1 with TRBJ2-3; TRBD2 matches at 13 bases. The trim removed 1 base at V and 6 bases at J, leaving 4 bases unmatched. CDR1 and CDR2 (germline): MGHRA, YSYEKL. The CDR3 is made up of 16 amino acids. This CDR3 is CASSQGLAGGGDTQYF. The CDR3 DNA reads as TGCGCCAGCAGCCAAGGACTAGCGGGAGGTGGGGATACGCAGTATTTT.

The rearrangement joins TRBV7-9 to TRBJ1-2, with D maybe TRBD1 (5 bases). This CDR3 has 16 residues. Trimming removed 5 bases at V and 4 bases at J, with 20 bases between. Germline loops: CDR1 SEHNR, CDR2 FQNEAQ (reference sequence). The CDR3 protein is CASSPSFAGLGYGYTF. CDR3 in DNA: TGTGCCAGCAGCCCCAGTTTCGCAGGGCTGGGCTATGGCTACACCTTC.

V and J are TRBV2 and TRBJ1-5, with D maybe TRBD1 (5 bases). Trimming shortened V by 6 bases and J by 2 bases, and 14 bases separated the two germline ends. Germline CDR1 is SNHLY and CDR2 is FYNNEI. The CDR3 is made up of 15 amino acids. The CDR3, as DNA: TGTGCCAGCAGGGGTAGCACGGGGGGCAATCAGCCCCAGCATTTT. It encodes CASRGSTGGNQPQHF.

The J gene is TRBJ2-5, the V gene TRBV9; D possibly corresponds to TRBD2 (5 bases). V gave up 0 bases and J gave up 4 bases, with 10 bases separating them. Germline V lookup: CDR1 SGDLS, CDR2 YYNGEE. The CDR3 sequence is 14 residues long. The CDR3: CASSVEGGGETQYF. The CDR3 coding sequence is TGTGCCAGCAGCGTAGAAGGAGGTGGAGAGACCCAGTACTTC.

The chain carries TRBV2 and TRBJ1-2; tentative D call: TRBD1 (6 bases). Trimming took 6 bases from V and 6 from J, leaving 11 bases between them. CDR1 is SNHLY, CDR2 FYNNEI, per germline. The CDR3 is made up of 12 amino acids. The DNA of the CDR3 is TGTGCCAGCAGAAAACAGGGTAATGGCTACACCTTC. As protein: CASRKQGNGYTF. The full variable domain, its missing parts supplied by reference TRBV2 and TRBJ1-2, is EPEVTQTPSHQVTQMGQEVILRCVPISNHLYFYWYRQILGQKVEFLVSFYNNEISEKSEIFDDQFSVERPDGSNFTLKIRSTKLEDSAMYFCASRKQGNGYTFGSGTRLTVV.

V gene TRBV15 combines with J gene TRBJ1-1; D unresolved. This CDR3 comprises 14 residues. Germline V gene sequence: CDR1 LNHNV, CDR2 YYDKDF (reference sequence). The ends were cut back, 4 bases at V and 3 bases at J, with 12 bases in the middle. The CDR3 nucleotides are TGTGCCACCAGCACCGAGGGAAGGGACACTGAAGCTTTCTTT. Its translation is CATSTEGRDTEAFF. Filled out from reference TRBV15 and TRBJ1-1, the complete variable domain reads DAMVIQNPRYQVTQFGKPVTLSCSQTLNHNVMYWYQQKSSQAPKLLFHYYDKDFNNEADTPDNFQSRRPNTSFCFLDIRSPGLGDTAMYLCATSTEGRDTEAFFGQGTRLTVV.

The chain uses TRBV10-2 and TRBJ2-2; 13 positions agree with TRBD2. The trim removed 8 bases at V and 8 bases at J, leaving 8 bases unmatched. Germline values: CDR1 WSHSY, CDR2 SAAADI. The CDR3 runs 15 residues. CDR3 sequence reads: CASWGGLAGTGELFF. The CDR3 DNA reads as TGCGCCAGCTGGGGGGGACTAGCGGGAACTGGGGAGCTGTTTTTT.

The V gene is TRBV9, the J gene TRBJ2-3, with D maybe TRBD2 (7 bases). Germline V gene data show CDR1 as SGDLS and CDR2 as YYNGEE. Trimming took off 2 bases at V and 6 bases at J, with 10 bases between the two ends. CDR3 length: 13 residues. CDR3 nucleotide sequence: TGTGCCAGCAGCGTCGGGGGGCTGGATACGCAGTATTTT. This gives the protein CASSVGGLDTQYF.

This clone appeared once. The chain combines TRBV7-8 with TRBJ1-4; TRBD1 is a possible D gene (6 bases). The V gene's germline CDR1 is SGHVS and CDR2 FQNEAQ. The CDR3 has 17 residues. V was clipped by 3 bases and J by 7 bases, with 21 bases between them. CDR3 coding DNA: TGTGCCAGCAGCTTGTCGCTCCGGGCCACAGGGATTGAAAAACTGTTTTTT. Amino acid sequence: CASSLSLRATGIEKLFF.

The CDR3 is CASSLFGQGGILGDGYTF. The CDR3 DNA sequence: TGTGCCAGCAGCTTGTTCGGACAGGGAGGGATCTTGGGAGATGGCTACACCTTC. The V and J genes are TRBV5-8 and TRBJ1-2; 8 nucleotides match TRBD1. Losses at the gene ends were 1 base for V and 6 bases for J; bases not matched to a gene: 17. Germline V lookup: CDR1 SGHTS, CDR2 YDEGEE. There are 18 residues in the CDR3.

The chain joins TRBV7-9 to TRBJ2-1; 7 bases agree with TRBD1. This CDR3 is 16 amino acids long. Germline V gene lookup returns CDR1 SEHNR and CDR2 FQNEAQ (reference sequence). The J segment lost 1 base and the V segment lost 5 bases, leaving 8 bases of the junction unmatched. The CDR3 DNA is TGTGCCAGCAGCCCCCCAGGGGGTGCTTCCTACAATGAGCAGTTCTTC. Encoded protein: CASSPPGGASYNEQFF. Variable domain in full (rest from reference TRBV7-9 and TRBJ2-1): DTGVSQNPRHKITKRGQNVTFRCDPISEHNRLYWYRQTLGQGPEFLTYFQNEAQLEKSRLLSDRFSAERPKGSFSTLEIQRTEQGDSAMYLCASSPPGGASYNEQFFGPGTRLTVL.

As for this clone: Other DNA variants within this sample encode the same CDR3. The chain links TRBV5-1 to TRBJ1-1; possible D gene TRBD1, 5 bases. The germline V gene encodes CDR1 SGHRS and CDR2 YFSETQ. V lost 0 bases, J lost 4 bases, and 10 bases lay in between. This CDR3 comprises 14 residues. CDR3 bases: TGCGCCAGCAGCTTGGTCGGGGGATCCACTGAAGCTTTCTTT. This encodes CASSLVGGSTEAFF. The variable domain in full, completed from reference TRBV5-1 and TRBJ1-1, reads KAGVTQTPRYLIKTRGQQVTLSCSPISGHRSVSWYQQTPGQGLQFLFEYFSETQRNKGNFPGRFSGRQFSNSRSEMNVSTLELGDSALYLCASSLVGGSTEAFFGQGTRLTVV.

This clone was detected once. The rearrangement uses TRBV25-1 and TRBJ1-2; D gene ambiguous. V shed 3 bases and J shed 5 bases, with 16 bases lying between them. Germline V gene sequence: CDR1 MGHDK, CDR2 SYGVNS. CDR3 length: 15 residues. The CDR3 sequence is CASSELRSSLYGYTF. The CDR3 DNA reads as TGTGCCAGCAGTGAGTTAAGGAGTTCGCTTTATGGCTACACCTTC.

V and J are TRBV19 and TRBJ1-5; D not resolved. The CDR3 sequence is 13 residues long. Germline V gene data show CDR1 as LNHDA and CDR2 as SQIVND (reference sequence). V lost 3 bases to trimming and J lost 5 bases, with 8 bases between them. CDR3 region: CASSMGSYQPQHF. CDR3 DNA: TGTGCCAGTAGTATGGGCAGCTATCAGCCCCAGCATTTT. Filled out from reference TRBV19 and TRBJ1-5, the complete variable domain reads DGGITQSPKYLFRKEGQNVTLSCEQNLNHDAMYWYRQDPGQGLRLIYYSQIVNDFQKGDIAEGYSVSREKKESFPLTVTSAQKNPTAFYLCASSMGSYQPQHFGDGTRLSIL.

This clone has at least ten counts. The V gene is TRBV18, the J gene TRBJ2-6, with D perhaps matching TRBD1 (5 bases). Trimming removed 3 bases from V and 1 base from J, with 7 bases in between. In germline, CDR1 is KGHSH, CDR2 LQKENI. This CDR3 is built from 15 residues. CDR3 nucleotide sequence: TGTGCCAGCTCACCGCGGACATCTGGGGCCAACGTCCTGACTTTC. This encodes CASSPRTSGANVLTF.

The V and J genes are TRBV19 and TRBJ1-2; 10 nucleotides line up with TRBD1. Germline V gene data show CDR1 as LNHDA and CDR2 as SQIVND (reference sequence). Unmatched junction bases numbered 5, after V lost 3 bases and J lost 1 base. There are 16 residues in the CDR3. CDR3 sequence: CASSIGTGDLNYGYTF. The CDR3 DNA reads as TGTGCCAGTAGTATCGGGACAGGGGACCTTAACTATGGCTACACCTTC.

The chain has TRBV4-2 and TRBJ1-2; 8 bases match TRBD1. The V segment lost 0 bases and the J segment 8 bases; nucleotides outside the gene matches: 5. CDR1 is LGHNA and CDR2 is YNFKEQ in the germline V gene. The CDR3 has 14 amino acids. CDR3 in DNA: TGTGCCAGCAGCCAAGACACAGGGGGAGGAGGCTACACCTTC. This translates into CASSQDTGGGGYTF.

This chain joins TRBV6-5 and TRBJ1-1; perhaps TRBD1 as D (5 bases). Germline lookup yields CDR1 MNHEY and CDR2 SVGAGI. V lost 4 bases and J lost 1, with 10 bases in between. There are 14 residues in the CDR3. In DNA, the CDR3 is TGTGCCAGCAGTTTAGGGGTCCCGAACACTGAAGCTTTCTTT. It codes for CASSLGVPNTEAFF.